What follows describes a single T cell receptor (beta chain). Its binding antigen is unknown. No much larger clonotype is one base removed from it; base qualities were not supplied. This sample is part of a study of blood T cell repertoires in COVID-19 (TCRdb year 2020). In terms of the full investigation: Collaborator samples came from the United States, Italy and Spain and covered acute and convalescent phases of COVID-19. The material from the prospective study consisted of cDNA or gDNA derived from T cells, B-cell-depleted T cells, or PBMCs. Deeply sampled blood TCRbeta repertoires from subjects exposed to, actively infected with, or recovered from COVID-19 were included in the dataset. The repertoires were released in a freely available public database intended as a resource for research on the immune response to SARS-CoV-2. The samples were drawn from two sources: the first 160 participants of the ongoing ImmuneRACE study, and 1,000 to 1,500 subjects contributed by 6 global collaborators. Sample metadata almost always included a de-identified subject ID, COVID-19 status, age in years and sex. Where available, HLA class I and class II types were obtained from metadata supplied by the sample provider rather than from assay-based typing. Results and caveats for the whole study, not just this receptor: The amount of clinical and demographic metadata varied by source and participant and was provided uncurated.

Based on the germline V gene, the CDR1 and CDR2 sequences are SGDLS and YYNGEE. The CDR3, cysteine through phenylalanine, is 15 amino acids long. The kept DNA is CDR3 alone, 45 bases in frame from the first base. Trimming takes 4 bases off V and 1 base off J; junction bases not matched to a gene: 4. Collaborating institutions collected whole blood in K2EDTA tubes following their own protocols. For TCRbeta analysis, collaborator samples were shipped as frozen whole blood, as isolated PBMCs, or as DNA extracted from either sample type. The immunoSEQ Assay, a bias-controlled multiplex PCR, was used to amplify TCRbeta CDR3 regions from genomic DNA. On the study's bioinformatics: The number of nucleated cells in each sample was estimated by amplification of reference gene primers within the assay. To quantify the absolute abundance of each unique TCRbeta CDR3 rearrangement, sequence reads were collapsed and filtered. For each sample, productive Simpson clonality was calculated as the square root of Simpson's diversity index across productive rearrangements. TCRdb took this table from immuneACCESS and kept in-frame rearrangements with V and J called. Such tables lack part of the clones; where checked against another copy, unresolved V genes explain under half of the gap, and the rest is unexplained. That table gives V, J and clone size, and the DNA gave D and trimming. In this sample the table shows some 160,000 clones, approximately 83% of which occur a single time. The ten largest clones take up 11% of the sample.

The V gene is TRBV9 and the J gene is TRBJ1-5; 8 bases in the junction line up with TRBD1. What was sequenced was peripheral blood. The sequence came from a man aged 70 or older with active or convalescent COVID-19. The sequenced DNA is TGTGCCAGCAGCCCCGGACAGGGCAGCAATCAGCCCCAGCATTTT. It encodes CASSPGQGSNQPQHF.